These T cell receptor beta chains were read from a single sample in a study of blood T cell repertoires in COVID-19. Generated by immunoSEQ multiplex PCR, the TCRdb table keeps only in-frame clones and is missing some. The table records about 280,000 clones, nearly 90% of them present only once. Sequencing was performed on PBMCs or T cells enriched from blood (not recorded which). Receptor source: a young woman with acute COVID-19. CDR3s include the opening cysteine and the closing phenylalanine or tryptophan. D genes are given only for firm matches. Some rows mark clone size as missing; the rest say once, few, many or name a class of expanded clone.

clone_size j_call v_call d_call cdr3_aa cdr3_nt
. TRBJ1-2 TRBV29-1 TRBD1 CSVASGTGPPGYTF TGCAGCGTTGCCTCGGGGACAGGCCCTCCTGGCTACACCTTC
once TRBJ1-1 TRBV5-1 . CASSLGWTKFMNTEAFF TGCGCCAGCAGCTTGGGTTGGACAAAATTTATGAACACTGAAGCTTTCTTT
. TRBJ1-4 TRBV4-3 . CASSQDPRNEKLFF TGCGCCAGCAGCCAAGATCCCAGAAATGAAAAACTGTTTTTT
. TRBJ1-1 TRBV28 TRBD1 CASSSQNRGRWGHTEAFF TGTGCCAGCAGTTCCCAAAACAGGGGGCGGTGGGGCCATACTGAAGCTTTCTTT
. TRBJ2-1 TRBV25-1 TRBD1 CASSETGTAYNEQFF TGTGCCAGCAGTGAGACCGGGACAGCCTACAATGAGCAGTTCTTC
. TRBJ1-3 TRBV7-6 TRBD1 CASSTRQGAAGNTIYF TGTGCCAGCAGCACCCGACAGGGGGCAGCTGGAAACACCATATATTTT
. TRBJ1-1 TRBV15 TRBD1 CATSRDLLLPPQGRAMDTEAFF TGTGCCACCAGCAGAGATTTACTCCTCCCCCCACAGGGGCGGGCCATGGACACTGAAGCTTTCTTT
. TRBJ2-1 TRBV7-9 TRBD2 CASRGSPAGDIGNEQFF TGTGCCAGCAGAGGTTCTCCGGCGGGAGACATAGGCAATGAGCAGTTCTTC
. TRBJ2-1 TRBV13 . CASSSQGGGNEQFF TGTGCCAGCAGCTCCCAGGGGGGCGGGAATGAGCAGTTCTTC
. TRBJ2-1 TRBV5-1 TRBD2 CASSSLGLAGGSSYNEQFF TGCGCCAGCAGCTCCCTAGGACTAGCGGGCGGCAGCTCCTACAATGAGCAGTTCTTC
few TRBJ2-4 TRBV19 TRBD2 CASSTSGRENRQAKNIQYF TGTGCCAGTAGTACCTCTGGGCGGGAGAACCGCCAAGCCAAAAACATTCAGTACTTC
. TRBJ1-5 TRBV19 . CASSINRAPSNQPQHF TGTGCCAGTAGTATTAACAGGGCTCCTTCCAATCAGCCCCAGCATTTT
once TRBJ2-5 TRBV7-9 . CASSLNGGETQYF TGTGCCAGCAGCTTAAATGGCGGGGAGACCCAGTACTTC
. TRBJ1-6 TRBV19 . CASRMDSDNSPLHF TGTGCCAGTAGGATGGACAGCGATAATTCACCCCTCCACTTT
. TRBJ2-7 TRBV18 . CASSPGSYEQYF TGTGCCAGCTCACCCGGGTCCTACGAGCAGTACTTC
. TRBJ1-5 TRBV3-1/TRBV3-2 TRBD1 CASSQQGASGQPQHF TGTGCCAGCAGCCAACAGGGGGCGAGTGGGCAGCCCCAGCATTTT
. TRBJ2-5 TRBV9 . CASSVAGQGGETQYF TGTGCCAGCAGCGTAGCTGGGCAGGGTGGGGAGACCCAGTACTTC
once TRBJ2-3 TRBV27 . CASSRAGTTSTDTQYF TGTGCCAGCAGTCGAGCCGGGACAACTAGCACAGATACGCAGTATTTT
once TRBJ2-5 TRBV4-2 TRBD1 CASSQTLWDRAGETQYF TGTGCCAGCAGCCAAACCCTCTGGGACAGGGCGGGGGAGACCCAGTACTTC
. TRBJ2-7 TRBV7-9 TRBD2 CASSLGATSGRATYF TGTGCCAGCAGCTTAGGGGCGACTAGCGGGAGGGCCACGTACTTC
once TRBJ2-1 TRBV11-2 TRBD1 CASSLLGTGIGPYNEQFF TGTGCCAGCAGCTTGCTCGGGACAGGGATTGGGCCTTACAATGAGCAGTTCTTC
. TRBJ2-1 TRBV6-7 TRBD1 CASSYTPPDRVDEQFF TGTGCCAGCAGTTACACCCCCCCGGACAGGGTCGATGAGCAGTTCTTC
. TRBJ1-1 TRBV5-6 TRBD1 CASSLNMGTGVLTEAFF TGTGCCAGCAGCTTGAATATGGGGACAGGGGTGCTCACTGAAGCTTTCTTT
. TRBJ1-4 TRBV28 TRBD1 CASSSTGSYEKLFF TGTGCCAGCAGTTCGACAGGGAGTTATGAAAAACTGTTTTTT
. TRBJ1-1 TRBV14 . CASSHRGSMNTEAFF TGTGCCAGCAGCCACAGGGGTTCCATGAACACTGAAGCTTTCTTT
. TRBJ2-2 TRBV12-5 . CASGLVHTVAVGELFF TGTGCTAGTGGTTTGGTACATACGGTAGCGGTCGGGGAGCTGTTTTTT
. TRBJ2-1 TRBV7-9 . CASSSGLTYSYNEQFF TGTGCCAGCAGCTCGGGACTTACCTACTCCTACAATGAGCAGTTCTTC
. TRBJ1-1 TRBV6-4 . CASSATTNTEAFF TGTGCCAGCAGTGCGACAACAAACACTGAAGCTTTCTTT
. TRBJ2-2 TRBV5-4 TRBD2 CASSLGAGGRTAGELFF TGTGCCAGCAGCTTGGGAGCGGGAGGGCGGACAGCCGGGGAGCTGTTTTTT
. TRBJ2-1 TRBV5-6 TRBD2 CASSFGVAGGYEQFF TGTGCCAGCAGCTTTGGGGTAGCGGGAGGTTATGAGCAGTTCTTC
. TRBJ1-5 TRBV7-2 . CASSLGGVNQPQHF TGTGCCAGCAGCTTAGGAGGTGTGAATCAGCCCCAGCATTTT
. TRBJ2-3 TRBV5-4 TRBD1 CASSVVQGAGTDTQYF TGTGCCAGCAGCGTCGTACAGGGGGCAGGCACAGATACGCAGTATTTT
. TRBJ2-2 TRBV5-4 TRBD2 CASSILAGGPGTGELFF TGTGCCAGCAGCATACTAGCGGGAGGGCCGGGCACCGGGGAGCTGTTTTTT
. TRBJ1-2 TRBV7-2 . CASSLVGAYGYTF TGTGCCAGCAGCTTAGTAGGGGCCTATGGCTACACCTTC
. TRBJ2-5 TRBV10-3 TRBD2 CAMGAGGNTEAIETQYF TGTGCCATGGGAGCGGGAGGCAATACCGAGGCAATCGAGACCCAGTACTTC
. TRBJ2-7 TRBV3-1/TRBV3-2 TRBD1 CASSQVVRGSSYEQYF TGTGCCAGCAGCCAAGTAGTCAGGGGGAGCTCCTACGAGCAGTACTTC
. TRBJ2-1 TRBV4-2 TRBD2 CASGTSGRTNEQFF TGTGCCAGCGGAACTAGCGGGAGGACCAATGAGCAGTTCTTC
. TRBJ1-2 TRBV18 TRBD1 CASSSGDRARGGYTF TGTGCCAGCTCAAGTGGGGACAGGGCGCGTGGGGGCTACACCTTC
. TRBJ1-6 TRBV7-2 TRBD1 CASSLVGQTSPLHF TGTGCCAGCAGCTTAGTGGGACAGACTTCACCCCTCCACTTT
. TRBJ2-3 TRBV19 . CASSISRGDTDTQYF TGTGCCAGTAGTATTTCGCGGGGCGACACAGATACGCAGTATTTT